This note documents a single T cell receptor (beta chain) sequence. The antigen remains unidentified. Different DNA sequences within this sample yield the same CDR3. The source of the sample is a study of cytomegalovirus exposure and HLA in healthy donors. Regarding the study as a whole: It was reported that the classifier diagnosed cytomegalovirus status with high specificity and sensitivity in both the original and validation cohorts.

The PCR had 60 Vbeta and 13 Jbeta primers. Some clones are missing from TCRdb's copy, which holds only in-frame ones; the method was immunoSEQ multiplex PCR. The profile shows under 200,000 clones, roughly 80% of them singletons. The sample consisted of PBMCs. The sequence came from a male donor in good health and CMV-seropositive.

The CDR3: CASSIYSGTEQFF. As DNA, the CDR3 is TGTGCCAGCAGTATTTATAGCGGGACTGAGCAGTTCTTC. The chain uses TRBV7-2 and TRBJ2-1; TRBD2 matches at 8 bases. The CDR3 covers 13 residues. The V gene's germline CDR1 is SGHTA and CDR2 FQGNSA. The V gene end was trimmed by 6 bases and the J gene end by 9 bases; junction bases not matched to a gene: 7.